This paragraph covers one T cell receptor beta chain sequence. The data were obtained in a study of cytomegalovirus exposure and HLA in healthy donors. This CDR3 has 15 amino acids. Trimming stripped 5 bases from V and 2 bases from J, with 13 bases between. Per germline, CDR1 LNHDA and CDR2 SQIVND (reference sequence). Amplification used 60 Vbeta primers and 13 Jbeta primers. Some clones are missing from TCRdb's copy, which holds only in-frame ones; the method was immunoSEQ multiplex PCR. This table holds approximately 150,000 clones, 75% to 80% found once. The specimen sequenced was PBMCs. The source is a man between 40 and 49 years old in good health and CMV-seropositive. The rearrangement uses TRBV19 and TRBJ1-3; D may be TRBD1 (6 bases). The CDR3 DNA is TGTGCCAGTAGTGAGACAGGTGGACCTGGAAACACCATATATTTT. The encoded protein is CASSETGGPGNTIYF.